This TCR beta chain was found in a study of shared clonotypes between healthy human individuals. A remark on this clone: Its cognate antigen is unknown. The sample has other DNA sequences that encode this CDR3 too.

General study findings and limits: Unshared clonotypes carried lower generation probabilities than those common to all four donors.

It was at deep level that the assay was run. The data were produced by immunoSEQ multiplex PCR, yet TCRdb's version contains in-frame clones alone and is incomplete. Of roughly 2,500,000 clones in the sample, 80% to 95% were seen once. Germline CDR1 reads SEHNR; CDR2 reads FQNEAQ (reference sequence). The junction had 0 bases not matched to a gene; V was cut back by 0 bases and J by 5 bases. This CDR3 is built from 13 residues. Sequenced: naive CD4+ T cells from PBMCs. As to subset: CD45RA+ positively selected. The TCR originated in a man between 18 and 35 years old in good health. Some clones in this sample may be carry-over from other donors' samples. The chain combines TRBV7-9 with TRBJ2-5, with TRBD2 matching over 7 bases. This CDR3 reads CASSLAAGETQYF. CDR3 bases: TGTGCCAGCAGCTTAGCAGCGGGGGAGACCCAGTACTTC. The whole variable domain, filled in from reference TRBV7-9 and TRBJ2-5, reads DTGVSQNPRHKITKRGQNVTFRCDPISEHNRLYWYRQTLGQGPEFLTYFQNEAQLEKSRLLSDRFSAERPKGSFSTLEIQRTEQGDSAMYLCASSLAAGETQYFGPGTRLLVL.